This passage covers 32 T cell receptor beta chains from one sample sequenced in a study of STAT3 mutations in large granular lymphocyte leukemia. Study findings and constraints: Every T-cell large granular lymphocyte leukemia patient had at least one immunodominant TCR beta clonotype.

Produced via immunoSEQ multiplex PCR; TCRdb's table is partial and in-frame only. The table records around 17,000 clones, 84% of them present only once. These receptors have no known antigen. The sample consisted of peripheral blood mononuclear cells. These receptors all stem from a man in his forties or fifties with T-cell large granular lymphocyte leukemia. Some clones in this sample may be carry-over from other donors' samples.

The chain links TRBV5-1 to TRBJ2-3; possibly TRBD2 for D (5 bases). The germline V gene has CDR1 SGHRS and CDR2 YFSETQ. The CDR3 has 14 amino acids. Trimming took off 0 bases at V and 1 base at J, with 6 bases between the two ends. As DNA, the CDR3 is TGCGCCAGCAGCTTGGAGGGAGGCACAGATACGCAGTATTTT. Protein sequence: CASSLEGGTDTQYF.

This clone was recorded a few times. The gene calls are TRBV6-4 and TRBJ2-1; D might be TRBD2 (6 bases). Per the germline V gene, CDR1 is MRHNA and CDR2 is SNTAGT. Between the trimmed V and J ends, which lost 2 bases and 1 base, there was a span of 9 bases. The CDR3 has 15 residues. The CDR3 sequence: CASSDTGESYNEQFF. The CDR3 DNA sequence: TGTGCCAGCAGTGACACGGGGGAATCCTACAATGAGCAGTTCTTC.

The chain employs TRBV9 and TRBJ2-7; unclear D gene. The V gene lost 0 bases and the J gene lost 3 bases, with 7 bases spanning the gap. The CDR3 extends over 13 amino acids. CDR1 is SGDLS, CDR2 YYNGEE, per germline. The CDR3 bases are TGTGCCAGCAGCGTAGATGGGAACTACGAGCAGTACTTC. It translates to CASSVDGNYEQYF.

The chain couples TRBV7-9 to TRBJ2-7; 8 nucleotides agree with TRBD1. The length of the CDR3 is 12 residues. V lost 6 bases and J lost 6; bases outside the gene matches: 4. Germline CDR1 and CDR2: SEHNR and FQNEAQ (reference sequence). CDR3 sequence (DNA): TGTGCCAGCAGGAGACAGGGGACCGAGCAGTACTTC. Its protein product is CASRRQGTEQYF.

This clone was recorded only once. The chain couples TRBV7-9 to TRBJ2-1; D call uncertain. V was clipped by 1 base and J by 7 bases, with 5 bases between them. The germline CDR1 and CDR2 sequences are SEHNR and FQNEAQ (reference sequence). The CDR3 runs 12 residues. The CDR3 spells CASSLVGNEQFF. CDR3 bases: TGTGCCAGCAGCTTAGTAGGGAATGAGCAGTTCTTC.

This clone was recorded only once. The CDR3 DNA follows: TGCGCCAGCAGCTTGGAGCCGACTAGCGGGGGGGCCGGTGAGCAGTTCTTC. Protein: CASSLEPTSGGAGEQFF. The chain couples TRBV5-1 to TRBJ2-1, with 14 bases matching TRBD2. The CDR3 loop spans 17 amino acids. V shed 0 bases and J 9 bases; nucleotides not matched to a gene: 8. The V gene's germline CDR1 is SGHRS and CDR2 YFSETQ.

The gene calls are TRBV15 and TRBJ2-5, with 9 bases identical to TRBD2. The length of the CDR3 is 19 residues. The germline V gene has CDR1 LNHNV and CDR2 YYDKDF (reference sequence). After removal of 7 bases from V and 2 bases from J, the junction contained 20 bases not matched to a gene. CDR3 protein: CATKASGTSLILRQETQYF. The CDR3 nucleotides read TGTGCCACCAAAGCTTCCGGGACTAGCTTAATCCTGCGACAAGAGACCCAGTACTTC.

This clone was found once. The genes are TRBV18 and TRBJ2-5, with D possibly matching TRBD2 (6 bases). Germline-derived CDR1 and CDR2 are KGHSH and LQKENI. The germline V and J ends were trimmed by 2 bases and 5 bases, with 9 bases remaining between them. The CDR3 spans 13 residues. DNA of the CDR3: TGTGCCAGCTCACCAGTGACTAGGGAGACCCAGTACTTC. Translating it yields CASSPVTRETQYF.

The rearrangement joins TRBV28 to TRBJ1-4; possibly TRBD1 for D (6 bases). The CDR3 sequence is 14 residues long. Germline-derived CDR1 and CDR2 are MDHEN and SYDVKM. V was clipped by 4 bases and J by 3 bases, with 9 bases between them. The CDR3 region has the DNA TGTGCCAGCAGTTCCGGACAGTCTAATGAAAAACTGTTTTTT. It yields the protein CASSSGQSNEKLFF.

V gene TRBV12-5 combines with J gene TRBJ2-3; D unclear. Germline V gene lookup returns CDR1 LGHNT and CDR2 FRNRAP. There are 11 residues in the CDR3. V lost 4 bases and J 6 bases, leaving 5 bases between the germline ends. The chain's CDR3 is CASGSRDTQYF. The CDR3 DNA follows: TGTGCTAGTGGTTCCCGGGATACGCAGTATTTT.

V and J are TRBV2 and TRBJ1-2; tentative D call: TRBD1 (5 bases). Between the trimmed V and J ends, which lost 8 bases and 7 bases, there was a span of 11 bases. The CDR3 loop spans 11 amino acids. CDR1 SNHLY and CDR2 FYNNEI come from the germline V gene. The CDR3 region has the DNA TGTGCCAGCTCTGTGGGGCTTGGCTACACCTTC. As protein: CASSVGLGYTF. The full variable domain, in which reference TRBV2 and TRBJ1-2 provide the parts outside the CDR3, is EPEVTQTPSHQVTQMGQEVILRCVPISNHLYFYWYRQILGQKVEFLVSFYNNEISEKSEIFDDQFSVERPDGSNFTLKIRSTKLEDSAMYFCASSVGLGYTFGSGTRLTVV.

This clone was counted once. This sequence joins TRBV5-1 and TRBJ2-3; D call uncertain. The CDR3 extends over 13 amino acids. The germline V gene has CDR1 SGHRS and CDR2 YFSETQ. Trimming left V 0 bases short and J 2 bases short, with 4 bases between. The CDR3: CASSLDYTDTQYF. The CDR3 coding sequence is TGCGCCAGCAGCTTGGATTACACAGATACGCAGTATTTT. Full variable domain (missing parts from reference TRBV5-1 and TRBJ2-3): KAGVTQTPRYLIKTRGQQVTLSCSPISGHRSVSWYQQTPGQGLQFLFEYFSETQRNKGNFPGRFSGRQFSNSRSEMNVSTLELGDSALYLCASSLDYTDTQYFGPGTRLTVL.

The chain employs TRBV18 and TRBJ1-1; D unresolved. The CDR3 is 12 residues long. Germline V lookup: CDR1 KGHSH, CDR2 LQKENI. The V and J ends lost 3 bases and 0 bases respectively, with 2 bases between them. CDR3 sequence: CASSPMNTEAFF. CDR3 in DNA: TGTGCCAGCTCACCGATGAACACTGAAGCTTTCTTT.

The rearrangement joins TRBV2 to TRBJ2-7; TRBD1 agrees at 9 bases. V dropped 6 bases and J dropped 0; count of bases not matched to a gene: 3. The length of the CDR3 is 14 residues. The germline CDR1 and CDR2 sequences are SNHLY and FYNNEI. The CDR3 protein is CASRWDRASYEQYF. CDR3 in DNA: TGTGCCAGCAGATGGGACAGGGCCTCCTACGAGCAGTACTTC.

V usage is TRBV5-6 and J usage is TRBJ2-7; D might be TRBD1 or TRBD2, each matching 7 bases. Germline loops: CDR1 SGHDT, CDR2 YYEEEE. The CDR3 totals 16 residues. V was pared by 2 bases and J by 2 bases, with 17 bases between. CDR3 residues: CASSFQGGGKPYEQYF. In DNA, the CDR3 is TGTGCCAGCAGCTTTCAGGGGGGAGGGAAACCCTACGAGCAGTACTTC.

The chain is built from TRBV18 and TRBJ2-3, with 9 bases matching TRBD1. Germline lookup yields CDR1 KGHSH and CDR2 LQKENI. The CDR3 has 18 residues. Trimming cost V 2 bases and J 0 bases; bases outside gene matches: 9. In DNA form, the CDR3 reads TGTGCCAGCTCACCAAAAAACATACAGGGGGCTAGCACAGATACGCAGTATTTT. As protein: CASSPKNIQGASTDTQYF.

This CDR3 is CASSSTGTVEAFF. The CDR3 nucleotides are TGTGCCAGCAGTTCAACTGGGACAGTTGAAGCTTTCTTT. The chain joins TRBV28 to TRBJ1-1; TRBD1 matches 7 bases. This CDR3 spans 13 amino acids. Per germline, CDR1 MDHEN and CDR2 SYDVKM. The ends lost 4 bases at V and 7 bases at J; junction bases unmatched: 6. The full variable domain, its missing parts supplied by reference TRBV28 and TRBJ1-1, is DVKVTQSSRYLVKRTGEKVFLECVQDMDHENMFWYRQDPGLGLRLIYFSYDVKMKEKGDIPEGYSVSREKKERFSLILESASTNQTSMYLCASSSTGTVEAFFGQGTRLTVV.

This clone occurred a few times. V gene TRBV27 combines with J gene TRBJ1-1, with 11 positions matching TRBD1. Per germline, CDR1 MNHEY and CDR2 SMNVEV (reference sequence). V gave up 5 bases and J gave up 0 bases; unmatched junction bases: 8. The CDR3 runs to 17 residues. The CDR3 nucleotides read TGTGCCAGCAGTCCTATGGGACAGGGGGGAATGAACACTGAAGCTTTCTTT. It codes for CASSPMGQGGMNTEAFF.

This clone is a singleton in its sample. J is TRBJ1-1 and V is TRBV10-3; D not resolved. The CDR3 has 15 amino acids. V shed 6 bases and J shed 4 bases, with 18 bases lying between them. Germline CDR1 reads ENHRY; CDR2 reads SYGVKD. Written as DNA, the CDR3 is TGTGCCATCAGCTCCGAAGCAATACGTAGCACTGAAGCTTTCTTT. This translates into CAISSEAIRSTEAFF.

This clone has only one observation. The rearrangement uses TRBV6-5 and TRBJ2-6; D is ambiguous. The CDR3 length is 15 residues. Trimming removed 4 bases at V and 0 bases at J, with 7 bases between. Germline V gene lookup returns CDR1 MNHEY and CDR2 SVGAGI. The CDR3 is CASSSGFSGANVLTF. The CDR3 DNA sequence: TGTGCCAGCAGTTCCGGGTTCTCTGGGGCCAACGTCCTGACTTTC.

J is TRBJ1-5 and V is TRBV6-5; D gene unclear. The CDR3 contains 15 residues. The germline V gene has CDR1 MNHEY and CDR2 SVGAGI. Trimming took off 0 bases at V and 0 bases at J, with 6 bases between the two ends. CDR3 loop: CASSYSRDSNQPQHF. The CDR3 nucleotides read TGTGCCAGCAGTTACTCGCGGGATAGCAATCAGCCCCAGCATTTT.

The chain uses TRBV4-2 and TRBJ2-7; TRBD2 aligns across 8 bases. The CDR3 loop spans 16 amino acids. Germline V CDR1 and CDR2: LGHNA, YNFKEQ. Losses at the gene ends were 3 bases for V and 0 bases for J; bases not matched to a gene: 7. In nucleotides, the CDR3 is TGTGCCAGCAGCCAGGCTACGGGGGGGAACTCCTACGAGCAGTACTTC. Translating it yields CASSQATGGNSYEQYF.

J is TRBJ2-5 and V is TRBV6-4; 12 bases are a match to TRBD2. The CDR3 is 19 amino acids. The V and J ends lost 6 bases and 4 bases, in that order; junction bases with no gene match: 18. CDR1 is MRHNA and CDR2 is SNTAGT in the germline V gene. The CDR3 nucleotides are TGTGCCAGCAGCGACGGACTAGCGGGAAACATTGGGAAAGGAGAGACCCAGTACTTC. This encodes CASSDGLAGNIGKGETQYF.

The CDR3 sequence: CASSLPGGRPYEQYF. The CDR3 nucleotides read TGCGCCAGCAGCCTCCCCGGCGGGAGACCCTACGAGCAGTACTTC. This chain uses TRBV4-1 with TRBJ2-7, with 7 positions matching TRBD2. V was clipped by 4 bases and J by 2 bases; unmatched bases: 8. The germline gives CDR1 MGHRA, CDR2 YSYEKL. There are 15 residues in the CDR3.

This chain joins TRBV2 and TRBJ2-3; D perhaps matches TRBD2 (5 bases). This CDR3 comprises 16 residues. Germline values: CDR1 SNHLY, CDR2 FYNNEI. Between the trimmed V and J ends, which lost 3 bases and 4 bases, there was a span of 17 bases. CDR3 amino acids: CASSDRAGVGADTQYF. The DNA for the CDR3 is TGTGCCAGCAGTGATCGGGCGGGCGTTGGGGCAGATACGCAGTATTTT.

The V call is TRBV7-3, the J call TRBJ2-2, with TRBD2 as a possible D gene (7 bases). The CDR3 totals 14 residues. Deletions cut 5 bases from V and 3 bases from J, with 10 bases between. Germline values: CDR1 SGHTA, CDR2 FQGTGA. The CDR3 DNA sequence: TGTGCCAGCAGCCTAGGGGGGGACACCGGGGAGCTGTTTTTT. Translated: CASSLGGDTGELFF.

The CDR3 bases are TGTGCCAGCAGCTCACAGGCGAGCTCTGGAAACACCATATATTTT. Translation: CASSSQASSGNTIYF. This sequence joins TRBV11-2 and TRBJ1-3, with D perhaps TRBD1 (5 bases). V lost 4 bases and J 0 bases, leaving 10 bases between the germline ends. Per germline, CDR1 SGHAT and CDR2 FQNNGV. CDR3 size: 15 residues.

A word on this clone: Other DNA sequences in the sample encode the same CDR3. The chain has TRBV18 and TRBJ2-7; D perhaps matches TRBD2 (7 bases). Germline-derived CDR1 and CDR2 are KGHSH and LQKENI. V lost 6 bases and J 2 bases, leaving 14 bases between the germline ends. This CDR3 has 14 amino acids. The CDR3 sequence is CASSRGAQTYEQYF. CDR3 bases: TGTGCCAGCTCCCGGGGGGCGCAGACCTACGAGCAGTACTTC.

This chain joins TRBV9 and TRBJ2-3, with 8 bases fitting TRBD2. CDR1 and CDR2 (germline): SGDLS, YYNGEE. The V gene end was trimmed by 1 base and the J gene end by 1 base; junction bases not matched to a gene: 8. There are 17 residues in the CDR3. CDR3 loop: CASSVYGGAVGTDTQYF. In nucleotides, the CDR3 is TGTGCCAGCAGCGTATACGGGGGGGCCGTGGGCACAGATACGCAGTATTTT.

In DNA form, the CDR3 reads TGTGCCAGCAGCACTTACAGGGGCTACGAGCAGTACTTC. Translating it yields CASSTYRGYEQYF. This chain connects TRBV2 to TRBJ2-7; 7 nucleotides align to TRBD1. The CDR3 length is 13 residues. The trim removed 6 bases at V and 3 bases at J, leaving 5 bases unmatched. Germline-derived CDR1 and CDR2 are SNHLY and FYNNEI.

This chain uses TRBV5-1 with TRBJ2-7; weak D call: TRBD1 (5 bases). Germline-derived CDR1 and CDR2 are SGHRS and YFSETQ. The CDR3 extends over 14 amino acids. Trimming took off 2 bases at V and 3 bases at J, with 12 bases between the two ends. The CDR3 DNA is TGCGCCAGCAGCTTAGGACAAACTGTCTACGAGCAGTACTTC. Protein sequence: CASSLGQTVYEQYF.

The chain couples TRBV7-7 to TRBJ2-5; TRBD1 matches 8 bases. J lost 2 bases, V lost 2 bases, and 1 base had no gene match. The germline gives CDR1 SSHAT, CDR2 FNYEAQ (reference sequence). This CDR3 contains 14 residues. The CDR3, as DNA: TGTGCCAGCAGCTTAAACAGGGGGCAAGAGACCCAGTACTTC. Amino acid sequence: CASSLNRGQETQYF.